One T cell receptor (beta chain) is described in this entry. These data belong to a study of control samples from healthy donors and cancer patients. V was clipped by 0 bases and J by 5 bases, with 5 bases between them. The CDR3 totals 13 residues. The protocol was immunoSEQ multiplex PCR, while the TCRdb copy is restricted to in-frame clones and leaves out a portion. The profile shows about 160,000 clones, around 90% of them singletons. V gene TRBV12-3 or TRBV12-4 combines with J gene TRBJ1-5; D not resolved. The source of this sequence is a man aged 30-40 years in good health. Material: blood. CDR3 nucleotide sequence: TGTGCCAGCAGTTTAGCGCGGCATCAGCCCCAGCATTTT. Protein product: CASSLARHQPQHF.